This T cell receptor (beta chain) was captured by sequencing in a study of post-analysis software for immune sequencing data. Study overall: The cohort encompassed relapsing-remitting, secondary progressive and progressive-relapsing multiple sclerosis disease courses.

Sequencing libraries made from TCR beta cDNA carried unique molecular identifiers. TCRdb used MiXCR to reprocess the PCR reads, holding one entry per CDR3 protein. In the table there are over 150,000 distinct CDR3 sequences, about 29% of which are singletons. Germline V gives CDR1 SGHRS, CDR2 YFSETQ. The ends lost 4 bases at V and 9 bases at J; junction bases unmatched: 4. The CDR3 is 12 residues long. Regarding the study as a whole: F-measure co-clustering was strong for batch-matched samples. Significantly lower normalized Chao1 diversity was seen in multiple sclerosis patients than in controls. Among roughly 5 TRBV segments more frequent in patients than controls were TRBV5-6, TRBV5-1 and TRBV20-1.

Points on this clonotype: Its matching antigen is unknown.

The chain carries TRBV5-1 and TRBJ2-1; 7 nucleotides line up with TRBD2. The sample consisted of blood. This clonotype was obtained from a girl aged 5-17 years with multiple sclerosis. The CDR3 nucleotides are TGCGCCAGCAGCGGGGGAGGGGCTGAGCAGTTCTTC. This codes for CASSGGGAEQFF.